One TCR beta chain is described in this entry. Its specificity is unknown. The germline V gene encodes CDR1 SGHRS and CDR2 YFSETQ. Trimming stripped 3 bases from V and 2 bases from J, with 8 bases between. The CDR3 contains 13 residues. This sample is part of a study of CD8+ T cells in alopecia areata. Points from the study as a whole: Treatment with tofacitinib significantly lowered scalp clonality and reduced expanded CD8+ clones among the top 100.

Sequencing relied on a cDNA template that was reverse transcribed from extracted RNA. Measured with immunoSEQ multiplex PCR; TCRdb has only the in-frame clones, and not every one. Counted here are roughly 190,000 clones, about three fifths occurring once; the ten biggest clones make up 0.95% to 1.1%. As to treatment: oral pan-JAK inhibitor, 5-10 mg twice daily. V and J are TRBV5-1 and TRBJ2-5; D assignment may be TRBD1 or TRBD2 (5 bases each). The sequencing used CD4+ T cells sorted from blood, collected at week 24, from a patient treated with tofacitinib. The source of this sequence is a human donor with alopecia areata. The CDR3 loop reads CASSSGPQETQYF. The DNA for the CDR3 is TGCGCCAGCAGCTCGGGACCTCAAGAGACCCAGTACTTC.